This T cell receptor (beta chain) comes out of a study of T cells in Graves' hyperthyroidism and ophthalmopathy. This clonotype was seen many times. Germline assignment: CDR1 SGHTA and CDR2 FQGNSA. V dropped 6 bases and J dropped 5 bases, with 16 bases sitting between them. The CDR3 contains 15 residues. Amplification targeted TCR beta CDR3 regions from RNA transcripts. HTBI primers were employed in a first-round RT-PCR of the TCR CDR3. TCRdb reanalysed the multiplex PCR reads using MiXCR and keeps one entry per CDR3 protein. The repertoire holds 600,000 to 750,000 distinct CDR3 sequences, with 17% as singletons.

Input material: blood. The receptor's source is a man aged 50-60 years with Graves' hyperthyroidism. The J gene is TRBJ2-2, the V gene TRBV7-2; perhaps D is TRBD1 or TRBD2 (5 bases each). The CDR3 sequence is CASRSGTWGTGELFF. The CDR3 DNA reads TGTGCCAGCAGGTCCGGGACCTGGGGAACCGGGGAGCTGTTTTTT.